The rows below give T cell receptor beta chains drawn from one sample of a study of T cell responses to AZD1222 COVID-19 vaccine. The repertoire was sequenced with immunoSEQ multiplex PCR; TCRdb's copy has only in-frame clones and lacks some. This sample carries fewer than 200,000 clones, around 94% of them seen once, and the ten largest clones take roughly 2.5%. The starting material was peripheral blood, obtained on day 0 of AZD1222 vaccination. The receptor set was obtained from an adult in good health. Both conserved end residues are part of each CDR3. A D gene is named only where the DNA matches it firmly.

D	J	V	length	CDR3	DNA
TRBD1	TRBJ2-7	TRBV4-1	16	CASSQDGGQGGREQYF	TGCGCCAGCAGCCAAGATGGCGGACAGGGTGGGCGAGAGCAGTACTTC
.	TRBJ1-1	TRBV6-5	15	CASSYTGTANTEAFF	TGTGCCAGCAGTTACACCGGGACGGCGAACACTGAAGCTTTCTTT
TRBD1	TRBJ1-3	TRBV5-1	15	CASSGGQASGNTIYF	TGCGCCAGCAGCGGGGGACAGGCATCAGGAAACACCATATATTTT
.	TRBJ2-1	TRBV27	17	CASTTSVGLGLYNEQFF	TGTGCCAGCACTACATCGGTGGGCCTCGGCCTCTACAATGAGCAGTTCTTC
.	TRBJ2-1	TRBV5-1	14	CASSPVSSYNEQFF	TGCGCCAGCAGCCCAGTGAGCTCCTACAATGAGCAGTTCTTC
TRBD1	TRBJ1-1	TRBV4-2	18	CASSQERTPGGPTTEAFF	TGTGCCAGCAGCCAAGAAAGGACGCCAGGGGGCCCGACCACTGAAGCTTTCTTT
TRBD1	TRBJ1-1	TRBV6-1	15	CASSEEGGGGTEAFF	TGTGCCAGCAGTGAAGAAGGGGGCGGGGGAACTGAAGCTTTCTTT
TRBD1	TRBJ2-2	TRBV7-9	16	CASRGPGTGLSGELFF	TGTGCCAGCAGGGGCCCCGGGACAGGTTTGAGCGGGGAGCTGTTTTTT
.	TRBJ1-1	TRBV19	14	CASKPGTLNTEAFF	TGTGCCAGTAAACCCGGGACTTTGAACACTGAAGCTTTCTTT
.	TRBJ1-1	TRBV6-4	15	CASSDSESGPTEAFF	TGTGCCAGCAGTGACTCGGAGTCAGGACCCACTGAAGCTTTCTTT
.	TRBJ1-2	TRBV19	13	CASSDDGNYGYTF	TGTGCCAGTAGTGATGACGGGAACTATGGCTACACCTTC
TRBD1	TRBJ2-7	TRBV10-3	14	CAIGQGTNSYEQYF	TGTGCCATAGGACAGGGGACGAACTCCTACGAGCAGTACTTC
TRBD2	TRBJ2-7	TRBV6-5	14	CASSAALAGYEQYF	TGTGCCAGCAGCGCCGCACTAGCGGGATACGAGCAGTACTTC
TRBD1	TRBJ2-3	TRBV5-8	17	CASSLSGTGAGTDTQYF	TGTGCCAGCAGCTTATCCGGGACAGGGGCGGGCACAGATACGCAGTATTTT
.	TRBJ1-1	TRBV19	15	CASSPGLQMNTEAFF	TGTGCCAGTTCCCCGGGACTCCAAATGAACACTGAAGCTTTCTTT
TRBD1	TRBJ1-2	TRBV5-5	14	CASSFRRDRYGYTF	TGTGCCAGCAGCTTTAGGCGGGACAGATATGGCTACACCTTC
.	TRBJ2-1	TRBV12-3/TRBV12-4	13	CAISGSSYNEQFF	TGTGCCATTAGCGGAAGCTCCTACAATGAGCAGTTCTTC
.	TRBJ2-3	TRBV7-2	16	CASSLAALPTLDTQYF	TGTGCCAGCAGCTTAGCGGCACTGCCTACTCTCGATACGCAGTATTTT
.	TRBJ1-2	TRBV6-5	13	CASSTFSTGEDTF	TGTGCCAGCAGTACCTTTTCGACGGGGGAGGACACCTTC
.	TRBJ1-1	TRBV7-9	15	CASSLTVSLNTEAFF	TGTGCCAGCAGCTTAACGGTCAGCTTGAACACTGAAGCTTTCTTT
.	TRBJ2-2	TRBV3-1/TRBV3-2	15	CASSQDRGVVGELFF	TGTGCCAGCAGCCAAGATCGAGGGGTGGTCGGGGAGCTGTTTTTT
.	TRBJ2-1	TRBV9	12	CASSIRGDEQFF	TGTGCCAGCAGCATCAGGGGCGATGAGCAGTTCTTC
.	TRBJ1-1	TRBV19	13	CASSIVVRVEAFF	TGTGCCAGTAGTATAGTTGTTCGAGTTGAAGCTTTCTTT
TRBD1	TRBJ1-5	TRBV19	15	CASKLDRASNQPQHF	TGTGCCAGTAAACTTGACAGGGCCTCCAATCAGCCCCAGCATTTT
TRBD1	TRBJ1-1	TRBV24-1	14	CATSDLTTGAGAFF	TGTGCCACCAGTGATCTAACGACAGGGGCTGGGGCTTTCTTT
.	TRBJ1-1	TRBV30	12	CAWSNTDTEAFF	TGTGCCTGGAGTAATACGGACACTGAAGCTTTCTTT
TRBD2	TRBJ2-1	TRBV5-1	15	CASSWTSGSGNEQFF	TGCGCCAGCAGCTGGACTAGCGGGAGTGGAAATGAGCAGTTCTTC